Sequencing of this TCR beta chain was carried out in a study of regulatory T cells in long-lasting Graves disease (dated by TCRdb to the early 2020s). With regard to the full study: Persistent Graves' disease meant more than 5 years of antithyroid drug treatment with TSH receptor autoantibodies that stayed positive. Peripheral blood TCR sequencing and RNA sequencing compared persistent Graves' disease patients with newly diagnosed Graves' disease patients. The study was conducted in China and was registered as a clinical trial. A total of about 35 samples underwent TCR sequencing, from about 13 patients with persistent Graves' disease and 20 or so patients with newly diagnosed Graves' disease. On average, persistent Graves' disease patients in the clinical cohort had been on antithyroid drugs for approximately ten years. The research as a whole found: The small sample size was acknowledged by the authors as a limitation that may reduce accuracy. Lower TCR Shannon entropy and fewer highly expanded clones were observed in persistent Graves' disease patients than in newly diagnosed patients, which suggested clonal expansion. Peripheral blood alone was examined, since thyroid tissue, which constituted the primary lesion, could not be accessed. A larger number of public clonotypes was shared among persistent patients (more than 2,500) than among newly diagnosed patients (around 870). TRBV28, TRBJ1-2 and TRBJ2-5 were preferentially used in persistent disease, while TRBV20-1 and TRBJ2-1 were favored in newly diagnosed disease. Only the TCR beta chain was sequenced and analyzed.

The intended sense of this specimen's time point label: persistent/refractory GD, antithyroid drugs over 5 years with positive TRAb. For both TCR sequencing and RNA sequencing, RNA was extracted from PBMCs in TRIzol. The diagnosis of Graves' disease followed American Thyroid Association guidelines. Recruitment of patients was carried out at an endocrinology department in Xi'an, China. Each patient gave 7 to 9.5 milliliters of peripheral blood, collected in an EDTA anticoagulant tube. PBMCs were isolated by Ficoll Paque Plus density gradient separation without further T cell sorting. An Agilent 2100 Bioanalyzer and agarose gel were used to check RNA quality, while a NanoDrop 2000 measured RNA concentration. Worth noting for this clonotype: Its recognized antigen is unknown. No much larger clonotype is one base removed from it; base qualities were not supplied.

The germline V gene (reference sequence) specifies LNHDA as CDR1 and SQIVND as CDR2. V is pruned by 5 bases and J by 5 bases, leaving 6 bases of the junction without a gene match. CDR3 length: 15 amino acids, cysteine to phenylalanine. Solely the CDR3 DNA is kept, with 45 bases framed from the first base. Library preparation was by multiplex PCR. This sample was sequenced with an Illumina HiSeq 4000. To build TCR beta libraries, CDR3 regions were amplified by Arm-PCR using iRepertoire HTBI primers. Before sequencing, the PCR products went through gel purification. Turning to the authors' computational methods: Across samples, fewer than 70 TRBV and 13 to 15 TRBJ segments were identified and used for gene usage analysis of CDR3 amino acid clonotypes. COPE and FqMerger were used to merge filtered high-quality paired reads into contigs. BLAST was used to align contigs to the IMGT TRBV, TRBD and TRBJ reference genes, and CDR3 was defined following IMGT. Clonotypes above 0.1% frequency were classified as highly expanded clones. Shannon entropy served as the measure of repertoire diversity, while the Gini coefficient captured V-J evenness. Clonotypes shared by more than one individual were considered public. TCRdb applied fastp at Q25 and MiXCR to the public reads, then kept only in-frame beta chains. Each entry is one CDR3 protein sequence, shown with its most common DNA and genes. TCRdb's processing, not the authors', yielded these V and J calls. The sample table holds a few hundred thousand distinct CDR3 sequences, of which 22% were seen once. Together, the top ten hold roughly 14% of the sample.

This sample comprised peripheral blood mononuclear cells (PBMCs), obtained when the disease was refractory, from a patient treated with antithyroid drugs. The clonotype comes from a female donor with Graves disease. The sequence links TRBV19 to TRBJ2-2, and 9 junction bases match TRBD1. The CDR3 region reads CASSSGQGWTGELFF. The DNA sequence follows: TGTGCCAGTAGTTCAGGACAGGGGTGGACCGGGGAGCTGTTTTTT. The full variable domain, completed from the reference TRBV19 and TRBJ2-2 proteins outside the CDR3, reads DGGITQSPKYLFRKEGQNVTLSCEQNLNHDAMYWYRQDPGQGLRLIYYSQIVNDFQKGDIAEGYSVSREKKESFPLTVTSAQKNPTAFYLCASSSGQGWTGELFFGEGSRLTVL.